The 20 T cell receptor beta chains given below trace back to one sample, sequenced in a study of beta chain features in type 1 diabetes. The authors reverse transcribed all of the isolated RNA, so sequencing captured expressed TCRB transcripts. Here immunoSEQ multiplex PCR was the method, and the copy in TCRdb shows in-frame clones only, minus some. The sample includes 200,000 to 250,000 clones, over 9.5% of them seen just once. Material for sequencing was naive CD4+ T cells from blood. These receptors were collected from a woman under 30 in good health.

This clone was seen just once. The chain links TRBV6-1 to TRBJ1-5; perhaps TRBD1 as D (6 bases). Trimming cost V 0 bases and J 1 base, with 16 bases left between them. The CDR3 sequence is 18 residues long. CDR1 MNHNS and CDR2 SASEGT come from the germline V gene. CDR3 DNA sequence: TGTGCCAGCAGTGAAGCAAAGTACAGGGATATGAGCAATCAGCCCCAGCATTTT. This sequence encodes CASSEAKYRDMSNQPQHF.

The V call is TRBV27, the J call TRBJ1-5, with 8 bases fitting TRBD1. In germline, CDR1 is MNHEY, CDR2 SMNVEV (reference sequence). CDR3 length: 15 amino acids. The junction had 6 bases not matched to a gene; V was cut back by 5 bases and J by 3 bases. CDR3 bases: TGTGCCAGCAGTCAAGACAGGGGCGTCAATCAGCCCCAGCATTTT. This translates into CASSQDRGVNQPQHF.

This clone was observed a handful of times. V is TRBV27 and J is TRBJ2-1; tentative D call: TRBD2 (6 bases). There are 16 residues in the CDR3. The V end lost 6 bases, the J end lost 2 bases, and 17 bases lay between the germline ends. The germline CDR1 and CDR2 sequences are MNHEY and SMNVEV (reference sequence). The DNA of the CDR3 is TGTGCCAGCAGCCCTAAGGAGGGGCCCCCCTACAATGAGCAGTTCTTC. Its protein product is CASSPKEGPPYNEQFF.

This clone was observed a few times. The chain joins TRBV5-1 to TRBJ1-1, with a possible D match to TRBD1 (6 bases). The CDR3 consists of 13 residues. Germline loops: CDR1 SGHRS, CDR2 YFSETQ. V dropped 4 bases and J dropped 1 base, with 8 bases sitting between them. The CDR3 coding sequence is TGCGCCAGCAGCCAGACAGGGAACACTGAAGCTTTCTTT. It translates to CASSQTGNTEAFF. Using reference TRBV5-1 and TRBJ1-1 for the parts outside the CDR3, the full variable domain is KAGVTQTPRYLIKTRGQQVTLSCSPISGHRSVSWYQQTPGQGLQFLFEYFSETQRNKGNFPGRFSGRQFSNSRSEMNVSTLELGDSALYLCASSQTGNTEAFFGQGTRLTVV.

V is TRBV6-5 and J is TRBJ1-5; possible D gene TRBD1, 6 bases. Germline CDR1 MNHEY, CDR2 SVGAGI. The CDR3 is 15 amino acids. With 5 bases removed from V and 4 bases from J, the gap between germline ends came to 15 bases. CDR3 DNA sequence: TGTGCCAGCAGTAAGACAACAGGGAGTAATCAGCCCCAGCATTTT. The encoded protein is CASSKTTGSNQPQHF.

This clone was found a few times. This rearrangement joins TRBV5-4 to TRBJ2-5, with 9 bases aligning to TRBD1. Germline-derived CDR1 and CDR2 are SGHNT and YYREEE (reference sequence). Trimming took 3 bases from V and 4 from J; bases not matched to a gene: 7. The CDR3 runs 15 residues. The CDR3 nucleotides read TGTGCCAGCAGCTGGGGGACAGGGCGGGGAGAGACCCAGTACTTC. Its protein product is CASSWGTGRGETQYF.

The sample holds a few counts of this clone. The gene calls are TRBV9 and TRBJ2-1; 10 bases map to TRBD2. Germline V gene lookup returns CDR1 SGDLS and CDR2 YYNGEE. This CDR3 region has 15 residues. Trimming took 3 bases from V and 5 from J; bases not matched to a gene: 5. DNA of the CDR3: TGTGCCAGCAGCGCCTTAGCGGGAGGTCACAATGAGCAGTTCTTC. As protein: CASSALAGGHNEQFF.

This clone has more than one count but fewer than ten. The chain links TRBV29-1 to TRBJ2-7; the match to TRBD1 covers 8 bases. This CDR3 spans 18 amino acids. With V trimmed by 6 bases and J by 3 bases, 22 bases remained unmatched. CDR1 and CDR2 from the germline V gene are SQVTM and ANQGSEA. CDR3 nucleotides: TGCAGCGTCAATAAGGAAGCGGACAGGGATAAAGTCTACTACGAGCAGTACTTC. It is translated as CSVNKEADRDKVYYEQYF.

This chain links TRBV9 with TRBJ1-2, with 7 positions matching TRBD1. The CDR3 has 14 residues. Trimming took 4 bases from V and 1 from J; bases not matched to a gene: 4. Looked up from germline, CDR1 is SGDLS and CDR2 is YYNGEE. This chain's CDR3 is CASSIRQGNYGYTF. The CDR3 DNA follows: TGTGCCAGCAGCATTCGACAGGGTAACTATGGCTACACCTTC.

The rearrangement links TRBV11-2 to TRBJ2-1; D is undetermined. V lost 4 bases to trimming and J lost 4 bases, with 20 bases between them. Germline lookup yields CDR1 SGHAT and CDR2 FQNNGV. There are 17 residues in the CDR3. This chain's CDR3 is CASSSNPIGRQYNEQFF. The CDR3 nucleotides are TGTGCCAGCAGCTCTAACCCAATTGGCAGACAATACAATGAGCAGTTCTTC.

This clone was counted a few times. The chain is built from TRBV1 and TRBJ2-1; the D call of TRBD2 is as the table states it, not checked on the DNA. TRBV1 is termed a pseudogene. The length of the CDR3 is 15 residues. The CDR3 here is CTTRVGGELDNEQFF. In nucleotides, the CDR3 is TGCACCACCAGAGTGGGAGGGGAATTAGACAATGAGCAGTTCTTC.

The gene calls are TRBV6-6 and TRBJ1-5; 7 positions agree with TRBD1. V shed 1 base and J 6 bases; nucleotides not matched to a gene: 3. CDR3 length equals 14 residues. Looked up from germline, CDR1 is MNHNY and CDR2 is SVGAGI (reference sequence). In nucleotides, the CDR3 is TGTGCCAGCAGTTACTTCGACAGGGCTCAGCCCCAGCATTTT. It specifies CASSYFDRAQPQHF.

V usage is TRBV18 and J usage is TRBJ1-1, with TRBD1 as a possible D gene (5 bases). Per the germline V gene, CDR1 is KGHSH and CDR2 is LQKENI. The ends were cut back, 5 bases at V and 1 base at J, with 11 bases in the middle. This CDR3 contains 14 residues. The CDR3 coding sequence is TGTGCCAGCTCAATTGACAGAAGGAACACTGAAGCTTTCTTT. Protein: CASSIDRRNTEAFF.

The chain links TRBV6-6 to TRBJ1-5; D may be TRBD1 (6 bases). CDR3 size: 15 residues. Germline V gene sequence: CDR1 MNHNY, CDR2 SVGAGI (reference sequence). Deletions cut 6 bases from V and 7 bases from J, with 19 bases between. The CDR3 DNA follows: TGTGCCAGCAGACCCGCGGGGGGCACGGGACAGCCCCAGCATTTT. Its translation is CASRPAGGTGQPQHF.

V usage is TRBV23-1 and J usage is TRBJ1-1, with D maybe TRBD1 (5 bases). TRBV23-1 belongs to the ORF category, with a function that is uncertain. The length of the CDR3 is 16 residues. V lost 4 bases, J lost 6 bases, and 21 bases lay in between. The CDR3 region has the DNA TGCGCCAGCAGTCGAGGGACTCCAGTTGGTAGGTCTGAAGCTTTCTTT. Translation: CASSRGTPVGRSEAFF.

CDR3 sequence (DNA): TGCGCCAGCAGCTTAGGCGGGACAGTCGCCTACGAGCAGTACTTC. Translating it yields CASSLGGTVAYEQYF. This rearrangement joins TRBV5-1 to TRBJ2-7; D might be TRBD1 (7 bases). From germline, CDR1 is SGHRS and CDR2 YFSETQ. The CDR3 covers 15 residues. The germline V and J ends were trimmed by 2 bases and 2 bases, with 14 bases remaining between them.

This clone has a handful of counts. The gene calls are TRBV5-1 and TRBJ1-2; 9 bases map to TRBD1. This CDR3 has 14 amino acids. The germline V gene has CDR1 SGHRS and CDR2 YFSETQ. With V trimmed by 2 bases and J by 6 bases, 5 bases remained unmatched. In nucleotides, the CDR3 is TGCGCCAGCAGCTTAACAGGGGGCGCGGATGGCTACACCTTC. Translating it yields CASSLTGGADGYTF.

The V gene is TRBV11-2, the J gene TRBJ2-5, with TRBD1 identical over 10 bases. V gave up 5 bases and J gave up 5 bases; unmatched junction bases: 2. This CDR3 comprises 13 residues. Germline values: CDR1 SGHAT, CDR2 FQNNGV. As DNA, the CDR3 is TGTGCCAGCAGCGACAGGGGGCAGGAGACCCAGTACTTC. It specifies CASSDRGQETQYF.

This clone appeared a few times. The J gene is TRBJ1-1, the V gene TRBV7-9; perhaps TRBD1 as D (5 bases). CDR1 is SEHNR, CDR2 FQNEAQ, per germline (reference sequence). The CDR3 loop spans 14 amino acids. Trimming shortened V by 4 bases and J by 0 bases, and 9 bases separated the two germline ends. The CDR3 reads CASSSREMNTEAFF. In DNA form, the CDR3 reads TGTGCCAGCAGCTCCAGGGAAATGAACACTGAAGCTTTCTTT.

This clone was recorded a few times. CDR3 loop: CSVLSSMSDSGNTIYF. In DNA, the CDR3 is TGCAGCGTTCTGAGTTCTATGAGTGACTCTGGAAACACCATATATTTT. V is TRBV29-1 and J is TRBJ1-3; D is ambiguous. The length of the CDR3 is 16 residues. V was shortened by 5 bases and J by 0 bases, with 17 bases between the two germline ends. Germline values: CDR1 SQVTM, CDR2 ANQGSEA. The full variable domain, with the rest looked up from reference TRBV29-1 and TRBJ1-3, is SAVISQKPSRDICQRGTSLTIQCQVDSQVTMMFWYRQQPGQSLTLIATANQGSEATYESGFVIDKFPISRPNLTFSTLTVSNMSPEDSSIYLCSVLSSMSDSGNTIYFGEGSWLTVV.